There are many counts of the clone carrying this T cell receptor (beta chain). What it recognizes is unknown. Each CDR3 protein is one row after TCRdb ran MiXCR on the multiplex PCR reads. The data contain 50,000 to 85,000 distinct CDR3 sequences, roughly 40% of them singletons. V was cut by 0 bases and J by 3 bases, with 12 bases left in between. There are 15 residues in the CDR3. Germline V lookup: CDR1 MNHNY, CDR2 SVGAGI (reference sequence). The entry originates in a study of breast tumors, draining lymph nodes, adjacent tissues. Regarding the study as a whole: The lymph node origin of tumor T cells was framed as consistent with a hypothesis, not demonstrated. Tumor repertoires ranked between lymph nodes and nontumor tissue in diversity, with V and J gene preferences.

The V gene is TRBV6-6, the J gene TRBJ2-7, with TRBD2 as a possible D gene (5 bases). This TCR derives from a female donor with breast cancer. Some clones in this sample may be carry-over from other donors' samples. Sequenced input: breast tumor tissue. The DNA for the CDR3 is TGTGCCAGCAGTTACTCTTCAGCGGCATACTACGAGCAGTACTTC. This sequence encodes CASSYSSAAYYEQYF.